Below are 28 T cell receptor beta chains sequenced from a single sample in a study of blood T cells in healthy people across ages. Primed by a sample-barcoded 5' primer and a J-beta primer mix, a second PCR proceeded for about 6 to 11 cycles. TCRdb re-called the 5' RACE reads through MiXCR, storing one row per CDR3 protein. The sample includes some 640,000 distinct CDR3 sequences, around 49% of them seen just once. Sequenced: blood. The source of these receptors is a woman aged 55-69 years in good health.

This clonotype appeared many times. The chain recombines TRBV20-1 with TRBJ2-7; possibly TRBD1 for D (6 bases). Trimming took 6 bases from V and 0 from J, leaving 18 bases between them. Per germline, CDR1 DFQATT and CDR2 SNEGSKA (reference sequence). This CDR3 is 15 amino acids long. CDR3 nucleotides: TGCAGTGCCCTAGATGGCAGGGGAAGCTCCTACGAGCAGTACTTC. Translation: CSALDGRGSSYEQYF.

The chain has TRBV2 and TRBJ1-2; 9 bases match TRBD1. The CDR3 is 17 amino acids. V gave up 8 bases and J gave up 4 bases; unmatched junction bases: 17. Germline assignment: CDR1 SNHLY and CDR2 FYNNEI. The CDR3 here is CASDKSRDRDDSYGYTF. In nucleotides, the CDR3 is TGTGCCAGCGACAAGTCCCGGGACAGGGACGACAGCTATGGCTACACCTTC.

The chain uses TRBV20-1 and TRBJ1-2; D ambiguous. Per the germline V gene, CDR1 is DFQATT and CDR2 is SNEGSKA (reference sequence). The germline V and J ends were trimmed by 3 bases and 8 bases, with 13 bases remaining between them. The CDR3 consists of 12 residues. The CDR3 region has the DNA TGCAGTGCTAGTACGTGGGTTCGGGGCTACACCTTC. It translates to CSASTWVRGYTF.

This clonotype was observed a few times. The chain combines TRBV5-1 with TRBJ2-7; 13 bases fit TRBD2. This CDR3 is built from 18 residues. J lost 0 bases, V lost 7 bases, and 13 bases had no gene match. Germline values: CDR1 SGHRS, CDR2 YFSETQ. The CDR3 here is CASAGTSGIPLHSYEQYF. CDR3 bases: TGCGCCAGCGCGGGGACTAGCGGGATACCTCTGCACTCCTACGAGCAGTACTTC.

This chain uses TRBV9 with TRBJ2-1; 7 bases line up with TRBD2. Germline assignment: CDR1 SGDLS and CDR2 YYNGEE. With 3 bases clipped from V and 5 bases from J, the junction kept 8 bases outside the gene matches. The CDR3 contains 15 residues. This CDR3 is CASSEREGPHNEQFF. CDR3 in DNA: TGTGCCAGCAGCGAGAGGGAGGGACCTCACAATGAGCAGTTCTTC.

The rearrangement links TRBV5-1 to TRBJ2-7; D gene unclear. Germline V gene data show CDR1 as SGHRS and CDR2 as YFSETQ. V was trimmed by 3 bases and J by 4 bases, leaving 17 bases between them. The CDR3 extends over 15 amino acids. CDR3 DNA sequence: TGCGCCAGCAGCTCCCCCCGACCCCCAGATTACGAGCAGTACTTC. Protein: CASSSPRPPDYEQYF. Looking up the rest from reference TRBV5-1 and TRBJ2-7 gives the full variable domain: KAGVTQTPRYLIKTRGQQVTLSCSPISGHRSVSWYQQTPGQGLQFLFEYFSETQRNKGNFPGRFSGRQFSNSRSEMNVSTLELGDSALYLCASSSPRPPDYEQYFGPGTRLTVT.

This clonotype was recorded at least ten times. This chain uses TRBV11-1 with TRBJ2-1; weak D call: TRBD2 (6 bases). The V gene's germline CDR1 is SGHAT and CDR2 FQDESV (reference sequence). Trimming cost V 6 bases and J 9 bases, with 15 bases left between them. The CDR3 has 13 amino acids. Here the CDR3 reads CASRFTGESEQFF. The CDR3 nucleotides read TGTGCCAGCAGGTTCACGGGGGAATCTGAGCAGTTCTTC. The variable domain in full, with the rest retrieved from reference TRBV11-1 and TRBJ2-1, is EAEVAQSPRYKITEKSQAVAFWCDPISGHATLYWYRQILGQGPELLVQFQDESVVDDSQLPKDRFSAERLKGVDSTLKIQPAELGDSAMYLCASRFTGESEQFFGPGTRLTVL.

In regard to this clonotype: A single base separates this from a much larger clone, so it may be a read error. The V gene is TRBV6-2 or TRBV6-3, the J gene TRBJ2-7; 10 nucleotides agree with TRBD2. Germline values: CDR1 MNHEY, CDR2 SVGEGT. The junction had 7 bases not matched to a gene; V was cut back by 2 bases and J by 3 bases. The CDR3 extends over 16 amino acids. DNA of the CDR3: TGTGCCAGCAGTTACGGGACTAGCGAGAGGAGCTACGAGCAGTACTTC. As protein: CASSYGTSERSYEQYF.

The rearrangement uses TRBV6-6 and TRBJ2-1; D unclear. Germline V gives CDR1 MNHNY, CDR2 SVGAGI (reference sequence). The CDR3 contains 14 residues. V lost 5 bases and J lost 2, with 10 bases in between. The DNA for the CDR3 is TGTGCCAGCAGTCGCGACGGAGCCTACAATGAGCAGTTCTTC. Translation gives CASSRDGAYNEQFF.

The chain links TRBV12-3 or TRBV12-4 to TRBJ2-5, with a tentative D call TRBD1 (6 bases). Trimming left V 4 bases short and J 3 bases short, with 12 bases between. This CDR3 has 14 amino acids. CDR3 in DNA: TGTGCCAGCAGTTCAAGGACAGCAAAAGAGACCCAGTACTTC. It translates to CASSSRTAKETQYF.

The chain carries TRBV28 and TRBJ2-2, with a tentative D call TRBD2 (5 bases). Trimming shortened V by 3 bases and J by 4 bases, and 18 bases separated the two germline ends. The CDR3 is 17 amino acids. Germline V gene data show CDR1 as MDHEN and CDR2 as SYDVKM. The CDR3 DNA reads TGTGCCAGCAGTTTTGGGTCTTCCCTAGGGAGCACCGGGGAGCTGTTTTTT. The encoded protein is CASSFGSSLGSTGELFF.

This rearrangement joins TRBV5-1 to TRBJ2-7; 10 bases align to TRBD2. The CDR3 spans 16 residues. Trimming took 3 bases from V and 6 from J; bases not matched to a gene: 12. Germline values: CDR1 SGHRS, CDR2 YFSETQ. The DNA for the CDR3 is TGCGCCAGCAGCTGGGGCCAGTTAAAGCGGGAGGGCGAGCAGTACTTC. This sequence encodes CASSWGQLKREGEQYF.

This rearrangement joins TRBV2 to TRBJ1-3; 8 positions match TRBD1. The germline gives CDR1 SNHLY, CDR2 FYNNEI. This CDR3 has 14 residues. Trimming cost V 5 bases and J 8 bases; bases outside gene matches: 8. CDR3 sequence: CASSKPDRGDTIYF. DNA for the CDR3: TGTGCCAGCAGTAAACCCGACAGGGGAGACACCATATATTTT. The full variable domain, rest sourced from reference TRBV2 and TRBJ1-3, is EPEVTQTPSHQVTQMGQEVILRCVPISNHLYFYWYRQILGQKVEFLVSFYNNEISEKSEIFDDQFSVERPDGSNFTLKIRSTKLEDSAMYFCASSKPDRGDTIYFGEGSWLTVV.

This clonotype occurred a few times. The V gene is TRBV29-1, the J gene TRBJ2-7, with 7 bases lining up with TRBD1. This CDR3 comprises 13 residues. V trimming: 3 bases; J trimming: 3 bases; junction bases outside the gene matches: 5. The germline V gene has CDR1 SQVTM and CDR2 ANQGSEA. The CDR3 here is CSVEGDRYYEQYF. For the CDR3, the DNA is TGCAGCGTTGAGGGGGACAGATACTACGAGCAGTACTTC.

Comment on this clonotype: One junction end disagrees with the germline gene, perhaps due to a read error. J is TRBJ2-5 and V is TRBV3-1; perhaps D is TRBD1 or TRBD2 (6 bases each). The CDR3 totals 14 residues. Germline V gene sequence: CDR1 LGHDT, CDR2 YNNKEL (reference sequence). CDR3 sequence (DNA): TGTGCCGGCAGCCAAGAAGGAGGGGGTGGAGAGCAGTACTTC. Translation: CAGSQEGGGGEQYF.

The rearrangement uses TRBV4-3 and TRBJ1-1; a possible D gene is TRBD1 (5 bases). The CDR3 covers 15 residues. Germline V gene data show CDR1 as LGHNA and CDR2 as YSLEER. Trimming removed 0 bases from V and 2 bases from J, with 10 bases in between. The CDR3 region is CASSQEFGGNTEAFF. Here the CDR3 DNA reads TGCGCCAGCAGCCAAGAGTTCGGGGGAAACACTGAAGCTTTCTTT.

This clonotype was observed a single time. V gene TRBV5-6 combines with J gene TRBJ2-7; unclear D gene. The CDR3 consists of 13 residues. Germline CDR1 and CDR2: SGHDT and YYEEEE. Between the trimmed V and J ends, which lost 4 bases and 7 bases, there was a span of 15 bases. The CDR3 region is CASSAGIPGEQYF. The CDR3 DNA is TGTGCCAGCAGCGCCGGCATCCCTGGGGAGCAGTACTTC. The full variable domain, in which reference TRBV5-6 and TRBJ2-7 provide the parts outside the CDR3, is DAGVTQSPTHLIKTRGQQVTLRCSPKSGHDTVSWYQQALGQGPQFIFQYYEEEERQRGNFPDRFSGHQFPNYSSELNVNALLLGDSALYLCASSAGIPGEQYFGPGTRLTVT.

Many counts were recorded for this clonotype. V usage is TRBV12-3 or TRBV12-4 and J usage is TRBJ2-4; 7 positions agree with TRBD1. J gave up 0 bases and V 6 bases, and 5 bases lay outside the gene matches. The CDR3 is 15 residues long. The DNA for the CDR3 is TGTGCCAGCAGCCGGACAGGAGAAGCCAAAAACATTCAGTACTTC. It is translated as CASSRTGEAKNIQYF.

The chain carries TRBV9 and TRBJ2-7; D is possibly TRBD2 (5 bases). Germline values: CDR1 SGDLS, CDR2 YYNGEE. The CDR3 runs to 14 residues. V was clipped by 6 bases and J by 2 bases, with 15 bases between them. This CDR3 reads CASTAGPGPYEQYF. The CDR3 nucleotides read TGTGCCAGCACCGCGGGTCCAGGCCCCTACGAGCAGTACTTC.

This clonotype was counted ten times or more. The chain is built from TRBV6-6 and TRBJ1-2; D is possibly TRBD1 (5 bases). The V end was cut by 2 bases, the J end by 2 bases, with 6 bases between. The CDR3 length is 13 residues. CDR1 is MNHNY, CDR2 SVGAGI, per germline (reference sequence). The DNA for the CDR3 is TGTGCCAGCAGTTACGACAGAAACTATGGCTACACCTTC. It codes for CASSYDRNYGYTF.

The chain joins TRBV2 to TRBJ2-4, with TRBD1 as a possible D gene (6 bases). This CDR3 region has 11 residues. V gave up 8 bases and J gave up 14 bases, with 16 bases separating them. CDR1 and CDR2 (germline): SNHLY, FYNNEI. The DNA for the CDR3 is TGTGCCAGCGGCCTAGGGGGACAAAAGTACTTC. Amino acids: CASGLGGQKYF.

The rearrangement joins TRBV5-6 to TRBJ2-7; no reliable D call. Trimming removed 1 base from V and 3 bases from J, with 11 bases in between. Germline assignment: CDR1 SGHDT and CDR2 YYEEEE. The CDR3 extends over 14 amino acids. The CDR3 sequence: CASSLILVGYEQYF. CDR3 coding DNA: TGTGCCAGCAGCTTGATTCTAGTCGGCTACGAGCAGTACTTC. The full variable domain, its missing parts supplied by reference TRBV5-6 and TRBJ2-7, is DAGVTQSPTHLIKTRGQQVTLRCSPKSGHDTVSWYQQALGQGPQFIFQYYEEEERQRGNFPDRFSGHQFPNYSSELNVNALLLGDSALYLCASSLILVGYEQYFGPGTRLTVT.

This clonotype was seen repeatedly, ten times or more. CDR3 amino acids: CASSLDSQETQYF. The CDR3 nucleotides read TGCGCCAGCAGCCTGGACAGCCAAGAGACCCAGTACTTC. V usage is TRBV5-1 and J usage is TRBJ2-5; D is perhaps TRBD1 (6 bases). Germline V gene lookup returns CDR1 SGHRS and CDR2 YFSETQ. V lost 4 bases and J lost 1, with 8 bases in between. This CDR3 has 13 amino acids. Drawing the rest from reference TRBV5-1 and TRBJ2-5, the complete variable domain is KAGVTQTPRYLIKTRGQQVTLSCSPISGHRSVSWYQQTPGQGLQFLFEYFSETQRNKGNFPGRFSGRQFSNSRSEMNVSTLELGDSALYLCASSLDSQETQYFGPGTRLLVL.

This clonotype was observed a few times. The chain is built from TRBV27 and TRBJ2-7; D is uncertain. The J call may be in error: the DNA end matches TRBJ2-5 better. The CDR3 runs 13 residues. Per germline, CDR1 MNHEY and CDR2 SMNVEV (reference sequence). The CDR3 coding sequence is TGTGCCAGCAGTTTCTCCCCGGTCGGGACCCAGTACTTC. This gives the protein CASSFSPVGTQYF.

This chain links TRBV5-1 with TRBJ1-2, with 7 nucleotides matching TRBD1. V lost 4 bases and J lost 6; bases outside the gene matches: 12. This CDR3 is 15 amino acids long. Germline loops: CDR1 SGHRS, CDR2 YFSETQ. The CDR3 protein is CASSRDGDSLDGYTF. In DNA form, the CDR3 reads TGCGCCAGCAGCCGGGACGGGGACAGCCTAGATGGCTACACCTTC.

This chain joins TRBV14 and TRBJ2-5; TRBD1 aligns across 8 bases. Germline values: CDR1 SGHDN, CDR2 FVKESK. V trimming: 3 bases; J trimming: 4 bases; junction bases outside the gene matches: 7. CDR3 length equals 15 residues. The CDR3 loop reads CASSQRLTGGETQYF. The CDR3 DNA is TGTGCCAGCAGCCAGAGACTTACAGGGGGAGAGACCCAGTACTTC.

Here the CDR3 reads CASSLGRGGNQPQHF. The CDR3 DNA follows: TGTGCCAGCAGCTTAGGGCGGGGGGGCAATCAGCCCCAGCATTTT. The chain carries TRBV7-9 and TRBJ1-5, with D possibly being TRBD1 (5 bases). Trimming cost V 1 base and J 2 bases, with 9 bases left between them. The CDR3 contains 15 residues. CDR1 is SEHNR, CDR2 FQNEAQ, per germline (reference sequence).

The chain couples TRBV4-3 to TRBJ2-7; D is uncertain. Per the germline V gene, CDR1 is LGHNA and CDR2 is YSLEER. The V gene lost 1 base and the J gene lost 2 bases, with 18 bases spanning the gap. The length of the CDR3 is 17 residues. The CDR3 region is CASSQVLGTISAYEQYF. CDR3 in DNA: TGCGCCAGCAGCCAAGTGTTGGGTACGATCTCAGCCTACGAGCAGTACTTC.